The source of this T cell receptor (beta chain) is a study of CD8 T cells in ankylosing spondylitis (dated by TCRdb to about 2017). Some background on the complete study: To find TCR variants linked to disease, the study profiled T cell receptor beta repertoires in ankylosing spondylitis patients and healthy donors. The full study cohort comprised about 23 ankylosing spondylitis patients and 85 to 120 healthy donors. Peripheral blood was sampled, and synovial fluid was additionally collected from ankylosing spondylitis patients. On the study overall, not on this receptor specifically: Some motif variants had previously been reported in the synovial fluid and blood of reactive arthritis patients, which suggests shared mechanisms of disease initiation. Blood from ankylosing spondylitis patients appeared to be characterized by a TCR beta motif made up of several highly homologous amino acid variants. The disease-linked clones had a CD8+ phenotype and were found at relatively low frequencies in peripheral blood. According to the report, matched synovial fluid samples from ankylosing spondylitis patients were significantly enriched for the disease-linked clones.

Instrument on record: Illumina HiSeq 2500. TCR beta libraries were prepared by quantitative 5'-RACE with molecular barcodes. Per the authors' processing: To identify disease-linked TCR variants, a new computational method was used, one built on a probabilistic model of VDJ rearrangement. TCRdb redid the processing of the public reads, applying fastp at Q25 and MiXCR, and retained in-frame beta chains. For every CDR3 protein sequence, its rows merge into one entry that carries the most common genes and DNA. The V and J calls and clone size are TCRdb's, not the authors'. The table for this sample lists under 550,000 distinct CDR3 sequences; approximately 26% of them were counted only once. The biggest ten clones account for roughly 0.9% of the sample. This clonotype was seen only a few times. Its antigen remains unidentified. Qualities for individual bases were not recorded, and no much larger clone is one base off.

The sequence was obtained from a male donor with ankylosing spondylitis. Source material: blood, either unsorted or a sorted T cell fraction (not recorded which).

The nucleotide sequence reads as follows: TGCGCCAGCAGCTCCACCGGGGGCTGGGCAGATACGCAGTATTTT. Its translation reads: CASSSTGGWADTQYF. Recombination joined TRBV5-1 with TRBJ2-3; the D gene is tentatively TRBD1 or TRBD2, each matching 6 bases. Taken from cysteine to phenylalanine, the CDR3 has 15 residues. Only the CDR3 region is kept as DNA, spanning 45 bases read in frame from base 1. The germline V gene yields SGHRS for CDR1 and YFSETQ for CDR2. The germline ends are 15 bases apart after V is trimmed by 3 bases and J by 4 bases.